Presented here are 17 T cell receptor beta chains from one specimen sequenced in a study of T cell responses to AZD1222 COVID-19 vaccine. The protocol was immunoSEQ multiplex PCR, while the TCRdb copy is restricted to in-frame clones and leaves out a portion. The sample holds about 110,000 clones, roughly 93% seen once. The specimen comprised peripheral blood, sampled 28 days after the second AZD1222 dose. All receptors come from an adult who received the AZD1222 COVID-19 vaccine.

The V and J genes are TRBV7-9 and TRBJ2-7; D might be TRBD1 or TRBD2, each matching 5 bases. The CDR3 contains 12 residues. Trimming shortened V by 1 base and J by 6 bases, and 7 bases separated the two germline ends. In germline, CDR1 is SEHNR, CDR2 FQNEAQ (reference sequence). CDR3 coding DNA: TGTGCCAGCAGCTTAGGGGGGATCGAGCAGTACTTC. Translating gives CASSLGGIEQYF.

V gene TRBV5-6 combines with J gene TRBJ1-2, with unresolved D. The germline gives CDR1 SGHDT, CDR2 YYEEEE. CDR3 length: 14 residues. Deletions cut 2 bases from V and 8 bases from J, with 16 bases between. CDR3: CASSFQAVAWGYTF. Written as DNA, the CDR3 is TGTGCCAGCAGCTTCCAAGCAGTCGCTTGGGGCTACACCTTC.

The chain is built from TRBV7-2 and TRBJ2-7, with D perhaps TRBD1 (6 bases). V was shortened by 5 bases and J by 0 bases, with 11 bases between the two germline ends. Germline CDR1 SGHTA, CDR2 FQGNSA. This CDR3 comprises 14 residues. The CDR3 loop reads CASSPDSSSYEQYF. As DNA, the CDR3 is TGTGCCAGCAGCCCGGACAGCAGCTCCTACGAGCAGTACTTC.

This sequence joins TRBV7-8 and TRBJ1-2; TRBD1 aligns across 9 bases. The CDR3 contains 15 residues. J gave up 4 bases and V 5 bases, and 8 bases lay outside the gene matches. The germline V gene encodes CDR1 SGHVS and CDR2 FQNEAQ. The CDR3 here is CASSPTGQGLYGYTF. For the CDR3, the DNA is TGTGCCAGCAGCCCAACGGGACAGGGTCTCTATGGCTACACCTTC. Variable domain in full (rest from reference TRBV7-8 and TRBJ1-2): GAGVSQSPRYKVAKRGQDVALRCDPISGHVSLFWYQQALGQGPEFLTYFQNEAQLDKSGLPSDRFFAERPEGSVSTLKIQRTQQEDSAVYLCASSPTGQGLYGYTFGSGTRLTVV.

The chain uses TRBV19 and TRBJ1-2; 8 bases align to TRBD1. The germline gives CDR1 LNHDA, CDR2 SQIVND (reference sequence). The trim removed 7 bases at V and 3 bases at J, leaving 10 bases unmatched. The CDR3 runs 15 residues. CDR3 sequence reads: CASTPPGTGYYGYTF. The CDR3 nucleotides read TGTGCCAGTACTCCTCCCGGGACAGGTTACTATGGCTACACCTTC.

This sequence joins TRBV18 and TRBJ2-4; D uncertain. The V gene's germline CDR1 is KGHSH and CDR2 LQKENI. The CDR3 is made up of 15 amino acids. Trimming left V 2 bases short and J 1 base short, with 9 bases between. The CDR3 nucleotides read TGTGCCAGCTCACCAGAACTCGGCGCCAAAAACATTCAGTACTTC. Protein: CASSPELGAKNIQYF.

The chain combines TRBV7-9 with TRBJ1-1; D is unclear. The CDR3 extends over 16 amino acids. Per the germline V gene, CDR1 is SEHNR and CDR2 is FQNEAQ (reference sequence). V was clipped by 6 bases and J by 0 bases, with 17 bases between them. CDR3 residues: CASRPKVTVLNTEAFF. CDR3 coding DNA: TGTGCCAGCAGGCCGAAAGTTACAGTTCTGAACACTGAAGCTTTCTTT. Based on the CDR3 plus reference TRBV7-9 and TRBJ1-1, the full variable domain is DTGVSQNPRHKITKRGQNVTFRCDPISEHNRLYWYRQTLGQGPEFLTYFQNEAQLEKSRLLSDRFSAERPKGSFSTLEIQRTEQGDSAMYLCASRPKVTVLNTEAFFGQGTRLTVV.

V gene TRBV6-1 combines with J gene TRBJ2-7; no firm D call. Germline loops: CDR1 MNHNS, CDR2 SASEGT. Trimming took off 1 base at V and 9 bases at J, with 10 bases between the two ends. The CDR3 contains 12 residues. The CDR3 is CASSEDRRVQYF. Here the CDR3 DNA reads TGTGCCAGCAGTGAAGATCGACGGGTGCAGTACTTC.

This clone was counted only a few times. This chain uses TRBV4-2 with TRBJ1-2; 7 bases align to TRBD1. The V gene's germline CDR1 is LGHNA and CDR2 YNFKEQ. V was pared by 4 bases and J by 5 bases, with 10 bases of the junction left unmatched. CDR3 length: 15 amino acids. In DNA, the CDR3 is TGTGCCAGCAGCCTTACCTGGGACAGTGTTTATGGCTACACCTTC. It translates to CASSLTWDSVYGYTF.

The chain uses TRBV25-1 and TRBJ2-7; 9 nucleotides agree with TRBD1. Germline V lookup: CDR1 MGHDK, CDR2 SYGVNS. This CDR3 contains 14 residues. Trimming at V came to 6 bases and at J to 0 bases, leaving 3 bases not matched to a gene. In DNA, the CDR3 is TGTGCCAGCAGAAGACAGGGGGTCTCCTACGAGCAGTACTTC. Translation gives CASRRQGVSYEQYF.

The chain has TRBV6-2 or TRBV6-3 and TRBJ2-1, with 10 bases lining up with TRBD2. The length of the CDR3 is 16 residues. Germline trimming cut 4 bases from V and 6 bases from J; bases unmatched to any gene: 9. The germline CDR1 and CDR2 sequences are MNHEY and SVGEGT. The CDR3 nucleotides are TGTGCCAGCAGTTCCCAACGACTAGCGGGCGGCAATGAGCAGTTCTTC. This gives the protein CASSSQRLAGGNEQFF.

V usage is TRBV6-6 and J usage is TRBJ2-2; 10 bases are shared with TRBD2. V gave up 4 bases and J gave up 4 bases; unmatched junction bases: 3. The CDR3 runs 15 residues. From germline, CDR1 is MNHNY and CDR2 SVGAGI (reference sequence). The CDR3 sequence is CASSSRTSGTGELFF. DNA of the CDR3: TGTGCCAGCAGTTCGCGGACTAGCGGCACCGGGGAGCTGTTTTTT.

This chain joins TRBV6-4 and TRBJ2-1; D remains ambiguous. The V and J ends lost 6 bases and 0 bases respectively, with 9 bases between them. Germline V lookup: CDR1 MRHNA, CDR2 SNTAGT. This CDR3 region has 14 residues. The CDR3 spells CASRKGSSYNEQFF. The CDR3 DNA sequence: TGTGCCAGCAGGAAGGGAAGCTCCTACAATGAGCAGTTCTTC.

This chain links TRBV29-1 with TRBJ1-1; D may be TRBD1 (5 bases). Germline V gene data show CDR1 as SQVTM and CDR2 as ANQGSEA. V shed 6 bases and J shed 4 bases, with 15 bases lying between them. CDR3 length: 13 amino acids. The CDR3 loop is CSVERGEGTEAFF. The CDR3 DNA follows: TGCAGCGTGGAACGAGGGGAGGGCACTGAAGCTTTCTTT.

The chain combines TRBV7-6 with TRBJ1-3; D is unresolved. Germline V gene data show CDR1 as SGHVS and CDR2 as FNYEAQ. The CDR3 length is 17 residues. V was trimmed by 1 base and J by 0 bases, leaving 13 bases between them. The CDR3 region has the DNA TGTGCCAGCAGCTTAGGAGTTCCCTACGACTCTGGAAACACCATATATTTT. This translates into CASSLGVPYDSGNTIYF. The full variable domain, rest sourced from reference TRBV7-6 and TRBJ1-3, is GAGVSQSPRYKVTKRGQDVALRCDPISGHVSLYWYRQALGQGPEFLTYFNYEAQQDKSGLPNDRFSAERPEGSISTLTIQRTEQRDSAMYRCASSLGVPYDSGNTIYFGEGSWLTVV.

The chain recombines TRBV2 with TRBJ2-7, with 11 nucleotides matching TRBD2. CDR1 and CDR2 (germline): SNHLY, FYNNEI. V gave up 6 bases and J gave up 3 bases; unmatched junction bases: 7. The CDR3 is 15 residues long. The CDR3 spells CASREGLAVNYEQYF. DNA for the CDR3: TGTGCCAGCAGGGAGGGACTAGCGGTAAACTACGAGCAGTACTTC.

The chain carries TRBV12-3 or TRBV12-4 and TRBJ1-2; possible D gene TRBD1, 5 bases. V dropped 2 bases and J dropped 13 bases, with 11 bases sitting between them. This CDR3 contains 11 residues. CDR3 coding DNA: TGTGCCAGCAGTTTAAGGGGCCCTGCCACCTTC. Translated, it gives CASSLRGPATF.